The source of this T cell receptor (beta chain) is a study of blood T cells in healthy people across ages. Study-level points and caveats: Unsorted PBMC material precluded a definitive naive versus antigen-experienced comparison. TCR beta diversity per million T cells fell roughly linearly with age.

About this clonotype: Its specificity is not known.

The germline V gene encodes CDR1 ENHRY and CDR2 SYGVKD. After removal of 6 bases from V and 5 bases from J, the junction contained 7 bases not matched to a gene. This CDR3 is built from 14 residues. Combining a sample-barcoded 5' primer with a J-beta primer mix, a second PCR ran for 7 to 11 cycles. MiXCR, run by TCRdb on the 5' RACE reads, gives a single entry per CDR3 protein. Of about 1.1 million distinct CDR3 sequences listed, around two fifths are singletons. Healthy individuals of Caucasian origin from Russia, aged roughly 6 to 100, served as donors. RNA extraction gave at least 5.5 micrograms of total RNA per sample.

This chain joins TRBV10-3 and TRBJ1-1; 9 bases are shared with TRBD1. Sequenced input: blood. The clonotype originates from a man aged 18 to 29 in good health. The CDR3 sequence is CAIRKGDRGTEAFF. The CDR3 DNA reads TGTGCCATCAGGAAGGGTGACAGGGGGACTGAAGCTTTCTTT.